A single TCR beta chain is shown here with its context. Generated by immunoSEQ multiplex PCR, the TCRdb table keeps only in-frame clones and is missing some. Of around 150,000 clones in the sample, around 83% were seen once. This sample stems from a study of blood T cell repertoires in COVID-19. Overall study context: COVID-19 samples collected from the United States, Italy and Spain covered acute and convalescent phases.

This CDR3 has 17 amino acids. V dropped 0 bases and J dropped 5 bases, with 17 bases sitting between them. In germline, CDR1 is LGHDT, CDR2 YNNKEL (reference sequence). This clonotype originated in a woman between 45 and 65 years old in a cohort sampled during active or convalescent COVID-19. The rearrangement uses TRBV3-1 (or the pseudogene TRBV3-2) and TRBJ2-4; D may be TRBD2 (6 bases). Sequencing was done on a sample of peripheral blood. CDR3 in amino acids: CASSQEFTGGAQNIQYF. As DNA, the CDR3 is TGTGCCAGCAGCCAAGAGTTCACGGGCGGGGCCCAAAACATTCAGTACTTC.